The sequence of this T cell receptor beta chain was determined in a study of T cell responses to AZD1222 COVID-19 vaccine. Overall study findings and caveats: White British people made up most donors, females outnumbered males, and clonal diversity was possibly underestimated.

Profiled with immunoSEQ multiplex PCR; TCRdb holds only in-frame clones, not every one. The repertoire includes some 170,000 clones, roughly nine tenths of them detected once, and approximately 1.6% sits in the top ten. Note on this clone: Its antigen is undetermined.

CDR1 and CDR2 from the germline V gene are PRHDT and FYEKMQ (reference sequence). V was clipped by 0 bases and J by 6 bases; unmatched bases: 2. This CDR3 has 14 residues. This specimen consisted of peripheral blood, obtained on day 0 of AZD1222 vaccination. The J gene is TRBJ1-5, the V gene TRBV13; 7 nucleotides match TRBD1. The clonotype originates from an adult in good health. CDR3 in amino acids: CASSLGTGSQPQHF. CDR3 bases: TGTGCCAGCAGCTTAGGGACAGGGAGTCAGCCCCAGCATTTT.